This TCR beta chain was observed in a study of blood T cells in healthy people across ages. As concerns this clonotype: Its antigen is as yet unknown. A much larger clone is a single base away; this may be a read error.

Notes on the study in general: Compared with aged donors, long-lived donors showed fewer expanded clones, suggesting selection.

Each sample had at least 6 million PBMCs isolated. Primed by a sample-barcoded 5' primer and a J-beta primer mix, a second PCR proceeded for 7 to 11 cycles. Each cDNA molecule was tagged by a template-switch adaptor with 12 random nucleotides. No fewer than 3 million CDR3-containing paired-end reads came from each sample. TCRdb re-called the 5' RACE reads through MiXCR, storing one row per CDR3 protein. The table lists hundreds of thousands of distinct CDR3 sequences, more than 25% of them singletons. Trimming shortened V by 1 base and J by 5 bases, and 9 bases separated the two germline ends. There are 13 residues in the CDR3. Germline loops: CDR1 MNHEY, CDR2 SVGEGT.

The clonotype comes from an elderly woman in good health. Sequencing was performed on blood. This sequence joins TRBV6-2 or TRBV6-3 and TRBJ2-7, with D possibly being TRBD1 or TRBD2 (5 bases each). For the CDR3, the DNA is TGTGCCAGCAGTTACTTGGTGGGGGACGAGCAGTACTTC. Its translation is CASSYLVGDEQYF.